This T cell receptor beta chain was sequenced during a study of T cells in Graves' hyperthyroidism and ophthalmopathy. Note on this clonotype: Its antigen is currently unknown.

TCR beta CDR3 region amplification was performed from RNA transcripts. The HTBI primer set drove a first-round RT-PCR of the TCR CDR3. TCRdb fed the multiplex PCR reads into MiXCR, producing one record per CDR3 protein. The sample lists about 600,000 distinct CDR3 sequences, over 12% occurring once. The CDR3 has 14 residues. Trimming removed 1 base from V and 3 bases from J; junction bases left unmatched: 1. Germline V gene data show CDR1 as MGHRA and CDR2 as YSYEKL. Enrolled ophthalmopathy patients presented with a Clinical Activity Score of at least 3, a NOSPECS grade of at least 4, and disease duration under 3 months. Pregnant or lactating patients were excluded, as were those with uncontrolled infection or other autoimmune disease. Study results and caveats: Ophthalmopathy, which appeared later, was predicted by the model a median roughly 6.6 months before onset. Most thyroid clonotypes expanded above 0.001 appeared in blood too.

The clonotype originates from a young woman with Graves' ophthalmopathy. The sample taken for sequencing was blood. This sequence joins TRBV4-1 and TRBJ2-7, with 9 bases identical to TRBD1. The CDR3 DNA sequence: TGCGCCAGCAGCCAAGTGACAGGGGGCTACGAGCAGTACTTC. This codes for CASSQVTGGYEQYF.